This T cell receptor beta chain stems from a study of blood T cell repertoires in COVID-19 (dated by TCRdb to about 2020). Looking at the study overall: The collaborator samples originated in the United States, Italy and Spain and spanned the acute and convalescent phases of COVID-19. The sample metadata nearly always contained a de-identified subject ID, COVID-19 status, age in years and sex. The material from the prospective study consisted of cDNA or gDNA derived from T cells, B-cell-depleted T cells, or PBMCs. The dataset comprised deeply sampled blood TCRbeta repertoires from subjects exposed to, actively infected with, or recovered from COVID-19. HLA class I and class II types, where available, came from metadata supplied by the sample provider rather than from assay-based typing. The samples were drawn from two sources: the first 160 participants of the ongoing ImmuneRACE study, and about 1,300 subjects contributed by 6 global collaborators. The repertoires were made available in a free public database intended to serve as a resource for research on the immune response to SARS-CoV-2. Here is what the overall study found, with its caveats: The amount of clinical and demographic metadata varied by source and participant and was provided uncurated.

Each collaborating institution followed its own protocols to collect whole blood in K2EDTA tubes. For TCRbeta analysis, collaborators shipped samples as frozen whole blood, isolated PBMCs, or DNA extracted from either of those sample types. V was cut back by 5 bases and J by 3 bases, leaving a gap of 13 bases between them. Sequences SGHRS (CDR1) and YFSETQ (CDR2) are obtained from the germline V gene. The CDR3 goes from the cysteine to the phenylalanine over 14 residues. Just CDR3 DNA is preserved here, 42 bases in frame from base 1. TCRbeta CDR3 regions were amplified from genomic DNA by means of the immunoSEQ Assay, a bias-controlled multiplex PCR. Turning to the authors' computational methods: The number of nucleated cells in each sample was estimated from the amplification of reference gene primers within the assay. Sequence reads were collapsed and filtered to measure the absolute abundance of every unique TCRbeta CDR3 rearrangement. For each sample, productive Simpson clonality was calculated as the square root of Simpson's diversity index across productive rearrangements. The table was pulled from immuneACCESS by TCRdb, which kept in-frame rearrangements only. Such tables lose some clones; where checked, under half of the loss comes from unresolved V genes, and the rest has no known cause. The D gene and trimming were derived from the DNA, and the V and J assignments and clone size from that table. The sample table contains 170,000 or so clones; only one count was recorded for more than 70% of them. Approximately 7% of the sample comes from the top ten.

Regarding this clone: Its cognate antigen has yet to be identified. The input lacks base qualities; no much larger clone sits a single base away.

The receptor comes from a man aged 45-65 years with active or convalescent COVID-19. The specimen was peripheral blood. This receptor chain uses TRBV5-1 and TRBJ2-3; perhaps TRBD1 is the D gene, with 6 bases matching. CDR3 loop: CASSPGQQTDTQYF. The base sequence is TGCGCCAGCAGTCCCGGACAGCAGACAGATACGCAGTATTTT.